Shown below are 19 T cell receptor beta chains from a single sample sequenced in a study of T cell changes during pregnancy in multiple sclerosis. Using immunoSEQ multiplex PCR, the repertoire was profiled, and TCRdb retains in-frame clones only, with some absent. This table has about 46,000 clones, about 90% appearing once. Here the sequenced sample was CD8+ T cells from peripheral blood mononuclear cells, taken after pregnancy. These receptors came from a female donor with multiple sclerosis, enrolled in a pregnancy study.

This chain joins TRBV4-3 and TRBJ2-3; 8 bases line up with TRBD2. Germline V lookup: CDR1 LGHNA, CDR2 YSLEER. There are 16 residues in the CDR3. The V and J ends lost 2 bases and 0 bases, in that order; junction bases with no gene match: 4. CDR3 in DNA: TGCGCCAGCAGCCAAATAATAGCGGGAAGCACAGATACGCAGTATTTT. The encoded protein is CASSQIIAGSTDTQYF.

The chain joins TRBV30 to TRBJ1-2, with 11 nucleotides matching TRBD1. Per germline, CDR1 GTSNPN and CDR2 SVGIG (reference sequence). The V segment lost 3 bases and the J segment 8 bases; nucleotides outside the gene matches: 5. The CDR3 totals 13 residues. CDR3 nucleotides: TGTGCCTGGAGCAGGGGACAGGGGGTCGGCTACACCTTC. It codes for CAWSRGQGVGYTF.

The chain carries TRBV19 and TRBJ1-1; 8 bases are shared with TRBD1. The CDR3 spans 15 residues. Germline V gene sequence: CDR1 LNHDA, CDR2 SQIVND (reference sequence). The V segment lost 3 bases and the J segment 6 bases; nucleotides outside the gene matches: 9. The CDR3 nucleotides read TGTGCCAGTAGTATCGTCCAGGGGGCGAATCCTGAAGCTTTCTTT. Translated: CASSIVQGANPEAFF.

This CDR3 reads CATKEDRLWSPLHF. DNA for the CDR3: TGTGCCACGAAAGAGGACAGGCTCTGGTCACCCCTCCACTTT. The chain links TRBV19 to TRBJ1-6; TRBD1 matches 7 bases. V lost 10 bases and J lost 10; bases outside the gene matches: 13. Germline-derived CDR1 and CDR2 are LNHDA and SQIVND (reference sequence). This CDR3 spans 14 amino acids.

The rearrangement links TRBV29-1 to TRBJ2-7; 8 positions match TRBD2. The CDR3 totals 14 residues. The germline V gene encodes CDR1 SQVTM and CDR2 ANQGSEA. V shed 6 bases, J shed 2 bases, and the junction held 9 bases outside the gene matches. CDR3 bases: TGCAGCGTCGTGACCGGGACTAGAACCTACGAGCAGTACTTC. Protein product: CSVVTGTRTYEQYF.

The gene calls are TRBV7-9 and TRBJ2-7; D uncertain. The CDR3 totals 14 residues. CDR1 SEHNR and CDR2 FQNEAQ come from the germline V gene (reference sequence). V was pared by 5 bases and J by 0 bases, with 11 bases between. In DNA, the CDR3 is TGTGCCAGCAGCCCCGCTCTGGCCTCCTACGAGCAGTACTTC. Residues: CASSPALASYEQYF.

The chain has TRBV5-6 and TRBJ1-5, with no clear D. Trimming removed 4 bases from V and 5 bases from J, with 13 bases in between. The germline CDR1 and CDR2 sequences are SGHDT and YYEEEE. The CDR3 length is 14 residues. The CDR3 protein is CASSPKPIDQPQHF. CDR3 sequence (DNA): TGTGCCAGCAGCCCGAAACCTATCGATCAGCCCCAGCATTTT.

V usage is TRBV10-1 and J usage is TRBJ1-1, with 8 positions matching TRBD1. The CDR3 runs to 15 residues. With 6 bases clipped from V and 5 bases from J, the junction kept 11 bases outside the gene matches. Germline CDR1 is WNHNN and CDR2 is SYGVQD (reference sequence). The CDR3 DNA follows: TGCGCCAGCAGCTCAAACCGACAGGGGACGACTGAAGCTTTCTTT. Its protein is CASSSNRQGTTEAFF.

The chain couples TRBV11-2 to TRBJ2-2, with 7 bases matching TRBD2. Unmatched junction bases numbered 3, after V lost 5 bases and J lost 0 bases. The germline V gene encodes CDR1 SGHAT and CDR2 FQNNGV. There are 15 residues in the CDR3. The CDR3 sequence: CASSPRETNTGELFF. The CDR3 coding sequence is TGTGCCAGCAGCCCGCGGGAGACGAACACCGGGGAGCTGTTTTTT.

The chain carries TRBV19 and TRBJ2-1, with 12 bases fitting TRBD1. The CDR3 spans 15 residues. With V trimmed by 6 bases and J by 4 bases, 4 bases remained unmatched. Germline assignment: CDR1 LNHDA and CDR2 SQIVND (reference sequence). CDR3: CASSGTGGVYNEQFF. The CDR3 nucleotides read TGTGCCAGTAGCGGGACAGGGGGCGTATACAATGAGCAGTTCTTC.

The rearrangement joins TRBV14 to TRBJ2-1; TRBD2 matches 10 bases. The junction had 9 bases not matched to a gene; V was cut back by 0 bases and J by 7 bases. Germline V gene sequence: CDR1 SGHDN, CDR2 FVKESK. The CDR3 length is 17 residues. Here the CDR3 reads CASSQEVLLAGLNEQFF. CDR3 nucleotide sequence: TGTGCCAGCAGCCAAGAAGTCTTACTAGCGGGGCTTAATGAGCAGTTCTTC.

CDR3 protein: CASSQGSNTEAFF. Written as DNA, the CDR3 is TGTGCCAGCAGCCAAGGCAGTAACACTGAAGCTTTCTTT. The V gene is TRBV4-2, the J gene TRBJ1-1; the D is unclear. V dropped 1 base and J dropped 2 bases, with 5 bases sitting between them. Germline CDR1 and CDR2: LGHNA and YNFKEQ. CDR3 size: 13 residues.

In nucleotides, the CDR3 is TGTGCCAGCAGCCAATTCCAGGGTTCGCCTGAAGCTTTCTTT. It translates to CASSQFQGSPEAFF. The V and J genes are TRBV7-7 and TRBJ1-1; perhaps TRBD1 as D (5 bases). The ends were cut back, 5 bases at V and 6 bases at J, with 16 bases in the middle. This CDR3 spans 14 amino acids. Per the germline V gene, CDR1 is SSHAT and CDR2 is FNYEAQ (reference sequence).

The CDR3 sequence is CAWRAASASNQPQHF. The CDR3 region has the DNA TGTGCCTGGAGAGCGGCTTCCGCGAGCAATCAGCCCCAGCATTTT. This chain joins TRBV30 and TRBJ1-5, with D unresolved. Germline values: CDR1 GTSNPN, CDR2 SVGIG (reference sequence). The CDR3 extends over 15 amino acids. Trimming removed 3 bases at V and 1 base at J, with 13 bases between.

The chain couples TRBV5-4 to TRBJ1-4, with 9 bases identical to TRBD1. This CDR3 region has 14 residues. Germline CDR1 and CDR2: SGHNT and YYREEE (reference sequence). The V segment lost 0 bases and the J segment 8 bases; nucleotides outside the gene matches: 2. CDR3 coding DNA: TGTGCCAGCAGCTTGGGACAGGGGGAGGAAAAACTGTTTTTT. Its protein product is CASSLGQGEEKLFF.

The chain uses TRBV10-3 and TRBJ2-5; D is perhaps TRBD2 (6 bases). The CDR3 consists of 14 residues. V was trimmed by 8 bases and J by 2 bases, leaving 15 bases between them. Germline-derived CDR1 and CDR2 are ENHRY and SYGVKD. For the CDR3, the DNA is TGTGCCATCGGTCCCGTGGGACTTCAAGAGACCCAGTACTTC. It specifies CAIGPVGLQETQYF.

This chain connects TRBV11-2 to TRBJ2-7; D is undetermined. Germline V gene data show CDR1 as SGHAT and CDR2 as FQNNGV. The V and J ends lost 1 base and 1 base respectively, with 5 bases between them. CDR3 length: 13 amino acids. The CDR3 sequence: CASSLAGSYEQYF. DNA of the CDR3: TGTGCCAGCAGCTTAGCCGGTTCCTACGAGCAGTACTTC.

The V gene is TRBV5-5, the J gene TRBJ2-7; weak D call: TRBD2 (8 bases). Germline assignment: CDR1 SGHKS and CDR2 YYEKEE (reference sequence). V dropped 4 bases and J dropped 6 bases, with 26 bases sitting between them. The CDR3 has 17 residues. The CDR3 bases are TGTGCCAGCAGCGAATGGGACAGCGGGAGTCAGTTTTTCGAGCAGTACTTC. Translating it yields CASSEWDSGSQFFEQYF.

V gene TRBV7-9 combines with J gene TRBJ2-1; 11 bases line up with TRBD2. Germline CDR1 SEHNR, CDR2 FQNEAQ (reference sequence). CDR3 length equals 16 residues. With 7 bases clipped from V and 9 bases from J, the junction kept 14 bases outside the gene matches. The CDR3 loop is CASIALLAGVSGEQFF. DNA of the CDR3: TGTGCCAGCATCGCCTTACTAGCGGGAGTTTCGGGTGAGCAGTTCTTC.